These 15 T cell receptor beta chains originate from one sample sequenced in a study of cytomegalovirus exposure and HLA in healthy donors. The PCR ran on 60 Vbeta and 13 Jbeta primers. Data came from immunoSEQ multiplex PCR; TCRdb stores just in-frame clones and leaves some out. The sample includes 100,000 to 150,000 clones, less than 80% seen only once; the top ten take just under 2%. Sequenced input: PBMCs. All receptors derive from a man in his fifties in good health and CMV-seronegative.

The chain employs TRBV4-1 and TRBJ2-1; 12 positions agree with TRBD2. The V segment lost 0 bases and the J segment 8 bases; nucleotides outside the gene matches: 11. There are 18 residues in the CDR3. Germline assignment: CDR1 MGHRA and CDR2 YSYEKL. The CDR3 nucleotides are TGCGCCAGCAGCCAAGATAGCCCTAGCGGGGGGGCCTCTGATGAGCAGTTCTTC. This translates into CASSQDSPSGGASDEQFF.

The rearrangement joins TRBV6-5 to TRBJ1-1; D is unclear. With 7 bases removed from V and 5 bases from J, the gap between germline ends came to 20 bases. CDR1 MNHEY and CDR2 SVGAGI come from the germline V gene. The CDR3 contains 15 residues. CDR3 DNA sequence: TGTGCCAGCACCCCAACGGACGGAGGAATTACTGAAGCTTTCTTT. This gives the protein CASTPTDGGITEAFF.

The rearrangement uses TRBV12-5 and TRBJ1-2; 8 nucleotides align to TRBD1. The length of the CDR3 is 14 residues. CDR1 is LGHNT and CDR2 is FRNRAP in the germline V gene. V lost 4 bases, J lost 2 bases, and 3 bases stayed unmatched. CDR3 nucleotide sequence: TGTGCTAGTGGTTCGACAGGGGAAAACTATGGCTACACCTTC. Translation gives CASGSTGENYGYTF.

This chain links TRBV11-2 with TRBJ1-2; D unclear. CDR3 length equals 15 residues. Between the trimmed V and J ends, which lost 3 bases and 5 bases, there was a span of 16 bases. Germline lookup yields CDR1 SGHAT and CDR2 FQNNGV. CDR3 residues: CASSFSIADRYGYTF. In DNA form, the CDR3 reads TGTGCCAGCAGCTTCTCTATAGCAGACCGTTATGGCTACACCTTC.

This chain uses TRBV6-1 with TRBJ2-7; TRBD2 aligns across 8 bases. Germline V gene data show CDR1 as MNHNS and CDR2 as SASEGT. This CDR3 contains 16 residues. V dropped 1 base and J dropped 2; count of bases not matched to a gene: 7. CDR3 DNA sequence: TGTGCCAGCAGTGAAGAGACGGCGGGGGGAACCTACGAGCAGTACTTC. Translation gives CASSEETAGGTYEQYF.

The chain links TRBV19 to TRBJ2-1, with TRBD1 identical over 7 bases. CDR1 and CDR2 (germline): LNHDA, SQIVND (reference sequence). V lost 3 bases, J lost 2 bases, and 7 bases stayed unmatched. This CDR3 is 16 amino acids long. The CDR3 DNA follows: TGTGCCAGTAGTATTACCGGACAGGTGGCCTACAATGAGCAGTTCTTC. This codes for CASSITGQVAYNEQFF. The full variable domain, completed using reference TRBV19 and TRBJ2-1, is DGGITQSPKYLFRKEGQNVTLSCEQNLNHDAMYWYRQDPGQGLRLIYYSQIVNDFQKGDIAEGYSVSREKKESFPLTVTSAQKNPTAFYLCASSITGQVAYNEQFFGPGTRLTVL.

V is TRBV2 and J is TRBJ2-7; TRBD1 aligns across 8 bases. After removal of 4 bases from V and 5 bases from J, the junction contained 4 bases not matched to a gene. Germline V gene data show CDR1 as SNHLY and CDR2 as FYNNEI. CDR3 length: 13 residues. CDR3 nucleotides: TGTGCCAGCAGTGCGGACAGGGACGACGAGCAGTACTTC. Its protein is CASSADRDDEQYF. Drawing the rest from reference TRBV2 and TRBJ2-7, the complete variable domain is EPEVTQTPSHQVTQMGQEVILRCVPISNHLYFYWYRQILGQKVEFLVSFYNNEISEKSEIFDDQFSVERPDGSNFTLKIRSTKLEDSAMYFCASSADRDDEQYFGPGTRLTVT.

The CDR3 region is CASSLVAGEGETQYF. The CDR3 nucleotides are TGCGCCAGCAGCTTGGTGGCAGGGGAGGGAGAGACCCAGTACTTC. The chain uses TRBV5-1 and TRBJ2-5; tentative D call: TRBD2 (7 bases). V was trimmed by 0 bases and J by 4 bases, leaving 13 bases between them. This CDR3 spans 15 amino acids. Germline CDR1 reads SGHRS; CDR2 reads YFSETQ.

This chain connects TRBV2 to TRBJ2-2; D gene uncertain. CDR3 length equals 12 residues. The germline V gene has CDR1 SNHLY and CDR2 FYNNEI. The V and J ends lost 3 bases and 7 bases respectively, with 6 bases between them. CDR3 in DNA: TGTGCCAGCAGTGACGCCTACGGGGAGCTGTTTTTT. It encodes CASSDAYGELFF.

The chain has TRBV19 and TRBJ2-1, with TRBD1 matching 7 bases. V shed 2 bases, J shed 9 bases, and the junction held 1 base outside the gene matches. The CDR3 is made up of 12 amino acids. Germline CDR1 and CDR2: LNHDA and SQIVND (reference sequence). The CDR3 region is CASSIQGVEQFF. In nucleotides, the CDR3 is TGTGCCAGTAGTATACAGGGGGTTGAGCAGTTCTTC.

This clone occurred a few times. The genes are TRBV7-2 and TRBJ1-5, with 12 bases matching TRBD1. Germline assignment: CDR1 SGHTA and CDR2 FQGNSA. The V and J ends lost 1 base and 5 bases, in that order; junction bases with no gene match: 6. The CDR3 is 17 residues long. The CDR3 nucleotides read TGTGCCAGCAGCTTAGTGGGGGGACAGGGGGCGCATCAGCCCCAGCATTTT. Protein: CASSLVGGQGAHQPQHF. Filled out from reference TRBV7-2 and TRBJ1-5, the complete variable domain reads GAGVSQSPSNKVTEKGKDVELRCDPISGHTALYWYRQSLGQGLEFLIYFQGNSAPDKSGLPSDRFSAERTGGSVSTLTIQRTQQEDSAVYLCASSLVGGQGAHQPQHFGDGTRLSIL.

This chain joins TRBV6-7 and TRBJ1-4; D call uncertain. TRBV6-7 has ORF status, its function being uncertain. The V end lost 11 bases, the J end lost 2 bases, and 15 bases lay between the germline ends. CDR3 size: 14 residues. The CDR3 DNA reads as TGTGCCGACCTACCCCCGGGGACTAATGAAAAACTGTTTTTT. Protein sequence: CADLPPGTNEKLFF.

CDR3 DNA: TGCGCCAGCAGCTTGGGGAGCGGGAACACTGAAGCTTTCTTT. This encodes CASSLGSGNTEAFF. The rearrangement joins TRBV5-1 to TRBJ1-1; D is unclear. V was clipped by 0 bases and J by 1 base, with 7 bases between them. The germline V gene has CDR1 SGHRS and CDR2 YFSETQ. The CDR3 length is 14 residues.

The chain carries TRBV11-1 and TRBJ2-7; 8 nucleotides agree with TRBD2. The CDR3 has 14 amino acids. V lost 5 bases to trimming and J lost 3 bases; unmatched junction nucleotides: 6. Germline V gives CDR1 SGHAT, CDR2 FQDESV (reference sequence). Written as DNA, the CDR3 is TGTGCCAGCAGCGCCCTCCGGGAGGGCTACGAGCAGTACTTC. This translates into CASSALREGYEQYF.

This chain connects TRBV11-2 to TRBJ1-6, with D unclear. The CDR3 sequence is 13 residues long. The ends were cut back, 8 bases at V and 0 bases at J, with 5 bases in the middle. Germline V CDR1 and CDR2: SGHAT, FQNNGV. DNA for the CDR3: TGTGCCAGCGGGAGCTCCTATAATTCACCCCTCCACTTT. This translates into CASGSSYNSPLHF.